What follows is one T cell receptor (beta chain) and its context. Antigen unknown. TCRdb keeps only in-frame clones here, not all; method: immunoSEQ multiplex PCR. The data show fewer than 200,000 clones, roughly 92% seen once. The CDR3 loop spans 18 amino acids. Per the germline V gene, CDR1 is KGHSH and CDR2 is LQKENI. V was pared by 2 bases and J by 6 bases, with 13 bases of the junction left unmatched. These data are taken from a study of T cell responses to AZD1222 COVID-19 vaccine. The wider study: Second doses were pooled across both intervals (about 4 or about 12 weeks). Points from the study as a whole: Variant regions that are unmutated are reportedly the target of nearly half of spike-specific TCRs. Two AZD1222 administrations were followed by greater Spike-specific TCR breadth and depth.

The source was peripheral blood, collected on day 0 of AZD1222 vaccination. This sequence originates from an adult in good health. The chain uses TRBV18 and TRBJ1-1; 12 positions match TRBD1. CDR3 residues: CASSPKRPGQGASAEAFF. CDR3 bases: TGTGCCAGCTCACCAAAGAGACCGGGACAGGGGGCCTCCGCTGAAGCTTTCTTT. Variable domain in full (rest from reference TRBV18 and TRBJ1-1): NAGVMQNPRHLVRRRGQEARLRCSPMKGHSHVYWYRQLPEEGLKFMVYLQKENIIDESGMPKERFSAEFPKEGPSILRIQQVVRGDSAAYFCASSPKRPGQGASAEAFFGQGTRLTVV.